These 6 T cell receptor beta chains share one sample of origin, sequenced in a study of post-analysis software for immune sequencing data. Points from the study as a whole: Four to six TRBV segments appeared more often in patients than in controls, and TRBV5-6, TRBV5-1 and TRBV20-1 were among these.

These receptors' targets are unknown. Unique molecular identifiers were carried by the TCR beta cDNA libraries. TCRdb re-called the PCR reads through MiXCR, storing one row per CDR3 protein. This table has about 770,000 distinct CDR3 sequences, about 43% appearing once. Specimen: blood. These receptors were collected from a girl aged 10 to 17 with multiple sclerosis.

The J gene is TRBJ2-1, the V gene TRBV20-1, with D perhaps TRBD2 (6 bases). The J call may be wrong; the DNA end is better matched by TRBJ2-7. This CDR3 region has 15 residues. Germline CDR1 is DFQATT and CDR2 is SNEGSKA (reference sequence). The CDR3 loop is CSARDSGGGIYEQYF. In DNA, the CDR3 is TGCAGTGCTAGAGATTCCGGGGGAGGAATTTACGAGCAGTACTTC.

This clonotype was counted between two and nine times. This chain links TRBV20-1 with TRBJ2-7; D remains ambiguous. The CDR3 spans 11 residues. V was trimmed by 3 bases and J by 7 bases, leaving 10 bases between them. From germline, CDR1 is DFQATT and CDR2 SNEGSKA (reference sequence). The CDR3 nucleotides are TGCAGTGCTAGGCTGGGATTGGAGCAGTACTTC. Amino acids: CSARLGLEQYF.

The V call is TRBV5-1, the J call TRBJ2-6; no firm D call. Deletions cut 0 bases from V and 0 bases from J, with 13 bases between. The CDR3 spans 18 residues. CDR1 SGHRS and CDR2 YFSETQ come from the germline V gene. The CDR3 here is CASSLVGLTASGANVLTF. CDR3 nucleotides: TGCGCCAGCAGCTTGGTAGGCCTAACGGCCTCTGGGGCCAACGTCCTGACTTTC.

The CDR3 DNA reads as TGTGCCAGCAGCTTCGGTACGGACCCCAGGGAGCAGTTCTTC. It yields the protein CASSFGTDPREQFF. The rearrangement uses TRBV7-6 and TRBJ2-1; D gene unclear. V lost 3 bases, J lost 10 bases, and 16 bases lay in between. This CDR3 comprises 14 residues. The germline gives CDR1 SGHVS, CDR2 FNYEAQ.

The rearrangement links TRBV6-5 to TRBJ1-2, with D perhaps TRBD1 (5 bases). The CDR3 is 13 amino acids. Trimming left V 4 bases short and J 4 bases short, with 10 bases between. The germline gives CDR1 MNHEY, CDR2 SVGAGI. CDR3 in DNA: TGTGCCAGCAGTTCCCGGGGGTTCTATGGCTACACCTTC. As protein: CASSSRGFYGYTF.

The chain is built from TRBV9 and TRBJ2-3, with TRBD2 matching 14 bases. There are 18 residues in the CDR3. Germline V CDR1 and CDR2: SGDLS, YYNGEE. J was trimmed by 6 bases and V by 3 bases; bases with no gene match: 12. The CDR3 DNA reads as TGTGCCAGCAGCGCCATCCCGGGACTAGCGGGGGTCAGCGATACGCAGTATTTT. Amino acids: CASSAIPGLAGVSDTQYF.